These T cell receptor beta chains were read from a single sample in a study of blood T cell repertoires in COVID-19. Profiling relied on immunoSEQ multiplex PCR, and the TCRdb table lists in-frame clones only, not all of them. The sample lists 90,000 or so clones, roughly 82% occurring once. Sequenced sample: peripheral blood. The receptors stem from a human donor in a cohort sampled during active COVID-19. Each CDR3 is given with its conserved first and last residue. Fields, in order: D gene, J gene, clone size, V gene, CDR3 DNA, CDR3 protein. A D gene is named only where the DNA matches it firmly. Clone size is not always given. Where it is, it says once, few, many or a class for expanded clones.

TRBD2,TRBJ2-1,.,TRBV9,TGTGCCAGCAGCCTCTCCGCGGGGGGAAGAAATGAGCAGTTCTTC,CASSLSAGGRNEQFF
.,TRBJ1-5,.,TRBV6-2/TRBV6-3,TGTGCCAGCAGTCTTGTTACAGGGTCGGCTCAGCCCCAGCATTTT,CASSLVTGSAQPQHF
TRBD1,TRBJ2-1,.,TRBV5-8,TGTGCCAGCAGCCCCGCCCCGGGACAGGGGCGGAATGAGCAGTTCTTC,CASSPAPGQGRNEQFF
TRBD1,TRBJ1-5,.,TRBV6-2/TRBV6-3,TGTGCCAGCAGTCCCGGACAGGCGAGCAATCAGCCCCAGCATTTT,CASSPGQASNQPQHF
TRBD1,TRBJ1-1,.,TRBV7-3,TGTGCCAGCAGCTTAAATAGGGGGCACACTGAAGCTTTCTTT,CASSLNRGHTEAFF
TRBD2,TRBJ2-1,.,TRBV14,TGTGCCAGCAGCCTCCTAGCGGGAGCACCCTACAATGAGCAGTTCTTC,CASSLLAGAPYNEQFF
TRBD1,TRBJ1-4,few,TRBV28,TGTGCCAGCAGTCCGTGGGACAGCAATGAAAAACTGTTTTTT,CASSPWDSNEKLFF
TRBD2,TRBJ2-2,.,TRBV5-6,TGTGCCAGCAGCTTGGGCCTAGCGGGGATGAACACCGGGGAGCTGTTTTTT,CASSLGLAGMNTGELFF
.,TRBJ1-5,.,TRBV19,TGTGCCACCTCTCCCGGGGTTGGGAAACATTTT,CATSPGVGKHF
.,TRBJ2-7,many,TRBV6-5,TGTGCCAGCACCTTAACTTCGGGCGAGCAGTACTTC,CASTLTSGEQYF
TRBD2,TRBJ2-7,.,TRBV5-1,TGCGCCAGCAGCTTGGGCGGGGGCGAGCAGTACTTC,CASSLGGGEQYF
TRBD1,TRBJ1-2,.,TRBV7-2,TGTGCCAGCAGCTACGACAGGGTTGGGTATGGCTACACCTTC,CASSYDRVGYGYTF
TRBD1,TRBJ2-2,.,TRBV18,TGTGCCAGCTCACTGGGACAGGCGAACACCGGGGAGCTGTTTTTT,CASSLGQANTGELFF
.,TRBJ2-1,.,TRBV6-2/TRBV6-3,TGTGCCAGCAGTTACTGGCGGGTAGTCGATGAGCAGTTCTTC,CASSYWRVVDEQFF
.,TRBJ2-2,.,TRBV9,TGTGCCAGCAGCACGGCGGGGAACACCGGGGAGCTGTTTTTT,CASSTAGNTGELFF
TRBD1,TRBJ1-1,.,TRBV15,TGTGCCACCAGCAAGGGGGCTCAGACTGAAGCTTTCTTT,CATSKGAQTEAFF
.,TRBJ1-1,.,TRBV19,TGTGCCAGTAGTATAGGGGCCAACACTGAAGCTTTCTTT,CASSIGANTEAFF
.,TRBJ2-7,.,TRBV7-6,TGTGCCAGCAGCATCGGGGACACTTTATCCTACGAGCAGTACTTC,CASSIGDTLSYEQYF
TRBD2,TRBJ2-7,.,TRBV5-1,TGCGCCAGCAGCTTACTAGCGGGAGGCCTCTCCTACGAGCAGTACTTC,CASSLLAGGLSYEQYF
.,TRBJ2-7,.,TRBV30,TGTGCCTGGAGTGTCGGGCAGGGCCCCTACGAGCAGTACTTC,CAWSVGQGPYEQYF
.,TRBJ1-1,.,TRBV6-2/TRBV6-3,TGTGCCAGCAACCCTACAGGATTGAACACTGAAGCTTTCTTT,CASNPTGLNTEAFF
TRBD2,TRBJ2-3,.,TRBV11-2,TGTGCCAGCAGACCTAGCGGAGATACGCAGTATTTT,CASRPSGDTQYF
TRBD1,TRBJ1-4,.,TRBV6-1,TGTGTCAGCAGTGAAGAAGGGACAGGGGTTCGAAAACTGTTTTTT,CVSSEEGTGVRKLFF
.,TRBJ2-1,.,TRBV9,TGTGCCAGCAGCGTAGGGACTACCAGGAATGAGCAGTTCTTC,CASSVGTTRNEQFF
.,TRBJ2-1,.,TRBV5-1,TGCGCCAGCAGCTTGCGGGTGGCCTACAATGAGCAGTTCTTC,CASSLRVAYNEQFF
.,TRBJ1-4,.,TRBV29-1,TGCAGCGTTGGGGCCCGGGGTGAAAAACTGTTTTTT,CSVGARGEKLFF
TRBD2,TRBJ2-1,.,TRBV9,TGTGCCAGTTCTCCGGGACTAGTTTACAATGAGCAGTTCTTC,CASSPGLVYNEQFF
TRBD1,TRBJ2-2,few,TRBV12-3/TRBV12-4,TGTGCCAGCAGACTACAGGGGGCCGGGGAGCTGTTTTTT,CASRLQGAGELFF
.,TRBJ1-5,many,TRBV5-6,TGTGCCAGCAGCGAGTCATACAGGGCGGTCCAGCCCCAGCATTTT,CASSESYRAVQPQHF
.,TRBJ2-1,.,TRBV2,TGTGCCAGCAGTGGCAGGGCGAACTACAATGAGCAGTTCTTC,CASSGRANYNEQFF
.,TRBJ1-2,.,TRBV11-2,TGTGCCAGCAGCGACACCGGGGGGCCCTATGGCTACACCTTC,CASSDTGGPYGYTF
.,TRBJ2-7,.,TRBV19,TGTGCCAGTAGTACATCAGACAGTTTCGCTTACGAGCAGTACTTC,CASSTSDSFAYEQYF
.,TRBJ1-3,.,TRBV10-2,TGCGCCAGCAGTGAGGCGGACATCTCTGGAAACACCATATATTTT,CASSEADISGNTIYF
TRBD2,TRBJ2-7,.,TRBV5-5,TGTGCCAGCAGCTCGACTAGCGGGGGCGTTAGCTCCTACGAGCAGTACTTC,CASSSTSGGVSSYEQYF
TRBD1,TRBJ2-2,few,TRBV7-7,TGTGCCAGCAGCCCCGGACAGGGGGCGATCGGGGAGCTGTTTTTT,CASSPGQGAIGELFF
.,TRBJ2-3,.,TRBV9,TGTGCCAGTGGGGAGGCGGGATCGGATACGCAGTATTTT,CASGEAGSDTQYF
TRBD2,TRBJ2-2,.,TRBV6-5,TGTGCCAGCAGTTATCGGGGACTAGCTGGCGGGGAGCTGTTTTTT,CASSYRGLAGGELFF
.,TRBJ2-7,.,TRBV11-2,TGTGCCAGCAGCTTTGGGCTCCAAAGAGAAGAGCAGTACTTC,CASSFGLQREEQYF
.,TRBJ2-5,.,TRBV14,TGTGCCAGCAGCCAAGTTAGCCTAGCGAGAGAGACCCAGTACTTC,CASSQVSLARETQYF
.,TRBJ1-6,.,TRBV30,TGTGCCTGGAGTGCCCGGGTTCGCTATAATTCACCCCTCCACTTT,CAWSARVRYNSPLHF
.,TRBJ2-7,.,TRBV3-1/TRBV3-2,TGTGCCAGCAGCCCGAGACAGGCCACCTACGAGCAGTACTTC,CASSPRQATYEQYF
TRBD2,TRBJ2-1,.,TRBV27,TGTGCCAGCCACTGGGGGGTAGCGGGAGGGCCGGAGAATGAGCAGTTCTTC,CASHWGVAGGPENEQFF
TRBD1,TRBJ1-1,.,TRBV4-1,TGCGCCAGCAGCCTTGTAAGGACAGGGGAGACTGAAGCTTTCTTT,CASSLVRTGETEAFF
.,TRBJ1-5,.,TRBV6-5,TGTGCCAGCCGGGGTCATAGCAATCAGCCCCAGCATTTT,CASRGHSNQPQHF
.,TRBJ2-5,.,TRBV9,TGTGCCAGCAGCGTAGGTGTTAAAGAGACCCAGTACTTC,CASSVGVKETQYF
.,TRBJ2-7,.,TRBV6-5,TGTGCCAGCACCATGGGGCAGGGTTACTCCTACGAGCAGTACTTC,CASTMGQGYSYEQYF
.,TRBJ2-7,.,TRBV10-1,TGCGCCAGCAGTAACCAGGATTCCTACGAGCAGTACTTC,CASSNQDSYEQYF
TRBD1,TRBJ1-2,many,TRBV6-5,TGTGCCAGCAGGACGGACAGGGGCAACTATGGCTACACCTTC,CASRTDRGNYGYTF
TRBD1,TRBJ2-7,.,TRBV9,TGTGCCAGCAGCGTAGGGTCGGGACAGGGGTACTACGAGCAGTACTTC,CASSVGSGQGYYEQYF
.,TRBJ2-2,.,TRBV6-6,TGTGCCAGCAGTGCAGGGTTCGTGGAGCTGTTTTTT,CASSAGFVELFF
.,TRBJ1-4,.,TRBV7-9,TGTGCCAGCAGGGGCGGGGGCGAAGAAAAACTGTTTTTT,CASRGGGEEKLFF
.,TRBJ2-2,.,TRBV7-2,TGTGCCAGCAGCTTGGCGCGGGCGAACACCGGGGAGCTGTTTTTT,CASSLARANTGELFF
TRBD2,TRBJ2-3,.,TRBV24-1,TGTGCCACCTCAGGGACTACCCTCACAGATACGCAGTATTTT,CATSGTTLTDTQYF
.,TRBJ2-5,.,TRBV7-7,TGTGCCAGCAGCTTAGTAGGGGGCCAAGAGACCCAGTACTTC,CASSLVGGQETQYF
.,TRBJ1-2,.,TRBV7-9,TGTGCCAGCAGCCCTTGGGACTCCTTTAGCGGCTATGGCTACACCTTC,CASSPWDSFSGYGYTF